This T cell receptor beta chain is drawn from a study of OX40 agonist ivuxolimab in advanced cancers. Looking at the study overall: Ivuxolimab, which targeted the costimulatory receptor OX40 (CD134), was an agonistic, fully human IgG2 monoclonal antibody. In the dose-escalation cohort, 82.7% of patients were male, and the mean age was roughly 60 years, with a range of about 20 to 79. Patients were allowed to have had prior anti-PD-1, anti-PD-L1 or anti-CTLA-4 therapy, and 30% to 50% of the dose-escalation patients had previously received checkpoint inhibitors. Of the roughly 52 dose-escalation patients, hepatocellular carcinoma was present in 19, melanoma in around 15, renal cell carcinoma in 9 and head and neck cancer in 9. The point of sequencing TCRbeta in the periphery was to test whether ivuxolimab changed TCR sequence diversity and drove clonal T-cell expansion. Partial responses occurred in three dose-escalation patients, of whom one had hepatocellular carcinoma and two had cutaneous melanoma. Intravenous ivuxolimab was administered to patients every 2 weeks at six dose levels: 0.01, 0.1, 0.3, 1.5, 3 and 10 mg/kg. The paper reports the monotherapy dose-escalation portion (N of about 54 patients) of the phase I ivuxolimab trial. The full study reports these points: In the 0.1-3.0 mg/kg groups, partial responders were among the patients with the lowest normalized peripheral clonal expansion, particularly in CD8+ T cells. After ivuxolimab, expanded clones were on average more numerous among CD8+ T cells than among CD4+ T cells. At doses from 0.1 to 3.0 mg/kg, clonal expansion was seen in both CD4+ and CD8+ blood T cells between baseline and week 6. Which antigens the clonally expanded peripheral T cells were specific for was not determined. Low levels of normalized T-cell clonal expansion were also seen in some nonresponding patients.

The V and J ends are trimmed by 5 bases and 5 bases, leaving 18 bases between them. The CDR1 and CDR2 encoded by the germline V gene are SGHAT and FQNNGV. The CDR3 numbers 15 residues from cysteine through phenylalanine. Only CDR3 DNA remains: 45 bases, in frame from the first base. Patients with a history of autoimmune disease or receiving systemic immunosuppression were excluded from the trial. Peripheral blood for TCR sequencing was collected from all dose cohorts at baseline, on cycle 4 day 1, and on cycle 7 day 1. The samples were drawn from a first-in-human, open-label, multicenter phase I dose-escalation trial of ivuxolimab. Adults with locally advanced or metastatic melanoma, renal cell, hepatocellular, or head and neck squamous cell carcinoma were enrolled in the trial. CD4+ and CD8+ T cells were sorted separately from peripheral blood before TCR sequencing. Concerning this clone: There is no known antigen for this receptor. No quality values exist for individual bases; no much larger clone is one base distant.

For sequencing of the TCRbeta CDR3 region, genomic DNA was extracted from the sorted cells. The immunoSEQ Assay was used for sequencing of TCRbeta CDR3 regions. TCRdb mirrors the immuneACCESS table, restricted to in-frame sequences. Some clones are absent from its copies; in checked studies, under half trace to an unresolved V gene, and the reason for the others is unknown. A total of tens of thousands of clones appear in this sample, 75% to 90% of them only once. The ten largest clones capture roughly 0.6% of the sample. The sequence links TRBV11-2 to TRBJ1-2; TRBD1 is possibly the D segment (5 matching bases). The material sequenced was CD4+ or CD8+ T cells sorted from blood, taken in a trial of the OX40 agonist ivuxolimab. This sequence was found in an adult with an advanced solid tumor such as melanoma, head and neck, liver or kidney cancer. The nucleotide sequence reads TGTGCCAGCAGCCCCCGGGGGACTCTCCGGTATGGCTACACCTTC. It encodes CASSPRGTLRYGYTF. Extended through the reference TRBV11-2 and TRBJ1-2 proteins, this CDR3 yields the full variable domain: EAGVAQSPRYKIIEKRQSVAFWCNPISGHATLYWYQQILGQGPKLLIQFQNNGVVDDSQLPKDRFSAERLKGVDSTLKIQPAKLEDSAVYLCASSPRGTLRYGYTFGSGTRLTVV.